The subject of this entry is one T cell receptor (beta chain). The junction does not match germline at one end; this may be a read error. These data come from a study of T cells in localized non-small cell lung cancer. Sequencing used immunoSEQ multiplex PCR; TCRdb keeps in-frame clones, though not all of them. Here the sample spans 15,000 to 20,000 clones, around 89% being singletons. The CDR3 runs to 14 residues. The germline CDR1 and CDR2 sequences are SNHLY and FYNNEI. The chain is built from TRBV2 and TRBJ1-1, with D unclear. The sample here was peripheral blood, taken before any cancer treatment. The receptor's source is a male donor aged 60 or older with stage II squamous cell lung carcinoma. The CDR3 here is CVSSDRVGKTEAFF. The CDR3 DNA reads TGTGTCAGCAGTGACCGGGTGGGGAAAACTGAAGCTTTCTTT.